These 20 T cell receptor beta chains originate from one sample sequenced in a study of OX40 agonist ivuxolimab in advanced cancers. Data came from immunoSEQ multiplex PCR; TCRdb stores just in-frame clones and leaves some out. The sample includes 70,000 or so clones, around 87% of them seen just once. Sequencing was performed on CD4+ or CD8+ T cells sorted from blood, taken in a trial of the OX40 agonist ivuxolimab. Receptors were obtained from an adult with an advanced solid tumor such as melanoma, head and neck, liver or kidney cancer.

CDR3 DNA: TGTGCCAGCAGTACCCAGAATGAAAAACTGTTTTTT. This codes for CASSTQNEKLFF. V is TRBV28 and J is TRBJ1-4; D gene ambiguous. Trimming cost V 5 bases and J 5 bases, with 6 bases left between them. The CDR3 has 12 amino acids. In germline, CDR1 is MDHEN, CDR2 SYDVKM.

The V gene is TRBV7-2, the J gene TRBJ2-7; a possible D gene is TRBD2 (5 bases). CDR3 length equals 13 residues. CDR1 SGHTA and CDR2 FQGNSA come from the germline V gene. Trimming took off 5 bases at V and 2 bases at J, with 10 bases between the two ends. The CDR3 sequence is CASSLQRAYEQYF. CDR3 nucleotide sequence: TGTGCCAGCAGCCTGCAGAGGGCCTACGAGCAGTACTTC.

The rearrangement uses TRBV6-5 and TRBJ1-1, with 9 bases matching TRBD1. Trimming at V came to 4 bases and at J to 0 bases, leaving 6 bases not matched to a gene. Germline CDR1 reads MNHEY; CDR2 reads SVGAGI. This CDR3 contains 16 residues. The CDR3 coding sequence is TGTGCCAGCAGTTCAACAGGGGGCGCAGTGAACACTGAAGCTTTCTTT. It codes for CASSSTGGAVNTEAFF.

The rearrangement joins TRBV29-1 to TRBJ2-5; no firm D call. Germline V lookup: CDR1 SQVTM, CDR2 ANQGSEA. This CDR3 contains 12 residues. V was trimmed by 2 bases and J by 5 bases, leaving 9 bases between them. The DNA for the CDR3 is TGCAGCGTTGAATCTCCCGCGGAGACCCAGTACTTC. It encodes CSVESPAETQYF.

The chain has TRBV4-1 and TRBJ1-6, with TRBD1 identical over 10 bases. Germline loops: CDR1 MGHRA, CDR2 YSYEKL. This CDR3 has 17 amino acids. J was trimmed by 0 bases and V by 3 bases; bases with no gene match: 2. For the CDR3, the DNA is TGCGCCAGCAGCCAGGGACAGGGGAGCTCCTATAATTCACCCCTCCACTTT. It codes for CASSQGQGSSYNSPLHF.

The rearrangement joins TRBV28 to TRBJ2-3, with D maybe TRBD1 (6 bases). V lost 3 bases and J 2 bases, leaving 9 bases between the germline ends. The CDR3 loop spans 14 amino acids. The germline CDR1 and CDR2 sequences are MDHEN and SYDVKM. The CDR3 DNA follows: TGTGCCAGCAGTTTCGACAGGAACACAGATACGCAGTATTTT. Amino acid sequence: CASSFDRNTDTQYF.

V usage is TRBV15 and J usage is TRBJ2-5; D might be TRBD1 (6 bases). With 5 bases removed from V and 0 bases from J, the gap between germline ends came to 7 bases. The CDR3 consists of 13 residues. CDR1 and CDR2 (germline): LNHNV, YYDKDF (reference sequence). This CDR3 reads CATSGQYQETQYF. Here the CDR3 DNA reads TGTGCCACCAGCGGACAGTACCAAGAGACCCAGTACTTC.

The chain is built from TRBV5-1 and TRBJ1-3; a possible D gene is TRBD1 (5 bases). The CDR3 totals 15 residues. V dropped 4 bases and J dropped 3 bases, with 14 bases sitting between them. Germline V CDR1 and CDR2: SGHRS, YFSETQ. The DNA for the CDR3 is TGCGCCAGCAGCAGGGACGTAGAGGGTGGAAACACCATATATTTT. Encoded protein: CASSRDVEGGNTIYF.

The chain joins TRBV7-6 to TRBJ1-1, with a weak D call TRBD1 (5 bases). This CDR3 contains 13 residues. The germline CDR1 and CDR2 sequences are SGHVS and FNYEAQ. The V and J ends lost 1 base and 8 bases respectively, with 11 bases between them. Here the CDR3 DNA reads TGTGCCAGCAGCTTAGTGGACATTGGAGAAGCTTTCTTT. This sequence encodes CASSLVDIGEAFF.

About this clone: Other DNA sequences in the sample encode the same CDR3. The chain has TRBV6-5 and TRBJ1-5; 8 nucleotides agree with TRBD1. Unmatched junction bases numbered 3, after V lost 0 bases and J lost 2 bases. In germline, CDR1 is MNHEY, CDR2 SVGAGI. The CDR3 consists of 16 residues. The CDR3, as DNA: TGTGCCAGCAGTTACTCAGGGACAGGAGGCAATCAGCCCCAGCATTTT. This encodes CASSYSGTGGNQPQHF.

V is TRBV11-3 and J is TRBJ2-3; D is perhaps TRBD2 (5 bases). Trimming left V 5 bases short and J 4 bases short, with 16 bases between. Germline CDR1 SGHNT, CDR2 YENEEA. The CDR3 runs 15 residues. CDR3 in DNA: TGTGCCAGCAGCGAAAGCCCGGCGGGCCCAGATACGCAGTATTTT. Translated, it gives CASSESPAGPDTQYF.

The chain links TRBV11-2 to TRBJ1-1; 8 positions agree with TRBD1. CDR3 length equals 13 residues. V trimming: 4 bases; J trimming: 4 bases; junction bases outside the gene matches: 2. The germline CDR1 and CDR2 sequences are SGHAT and FQNNGV. The CDR3 nucleotides read TGTGCCAGCAGCTGGACAGGGCGCACTGAAGCTTTCTTT. Translating gives CASSWTGRTEAFF.

The chain has TRBV13 and TRBJ1-4, with D perhaps TRBD1 (6 bases). The CDR3 covers 13 residues. Germline V gene data show CDR1 as PRHDT and CDR2 as FYEKMQ (reference sequence). The ends were cut back, 6 bases at V and 7 bases at J, with 12 bases in the middle. The CDR3, as DNA: TGTGCCAGCAGTTCTCCCAGGGGTGAAAAACTGTTTTTT. Amino acid sequence: CASSSPRGEKLFF.

The rearrangement links TRBV10-3 to TRBJ1-1; the D is unclear. This CDR3 comprises 15 residues. The V and J ends lost 0 bases and 1 base respectively, with 9 bases between them. Germline CDR1 is ENHRY and CDR2 is SYGVKD. The CDR3 region has the DNA TGTGCCATCAGTGAGTCCGCGACGGGGAACACTGAAGCTTTCTTT. The encoded protein is CAISESATGNTEAFF.

The chain uses TRBV5-4 and TRBJ2-3; D uncertain. Trimming pared 1 base from V and 4 bases from J, leaving 7 bases between. This CDR3 has 13 amino acids. CDR1 is SGHNT and CDR2 is YYREEE in the germline V gene (reference sequence). Written as DNA, the CDR3 is TGTGCCAGCAGCTTGCGCGGTCCAGATACGCAGTATTTT. Translating gives CASSLRGPDTQYF.

The CDR3 loop reads CASSLGTLEAFF. CDR3 coding DNA: TGTGCCAGCAGCTTAGGGACACTTGAAGCTTTCTTT. J is TRBJ1-1 and V is TRBV7-8; D may be TRBD1 (5 bases). V dropped 1 base and J dropped 7 bases, with 7 bases sitting between them. From germline, CDR1 is SGHVS and CDR2 FQNEAQ. This CDR3 has 12 residues.

The chain is built from TRBV7-2 and TRBJ2-3; the D gene is possibly TRBD2 (6 bases). This CDR3 is built from 14 residues. Trimming took 4 bases from V and 2 from J, leaving 10 bases between them. The germline V gene has CDR1 SGHTA and CDR2 FQGNSA. The CDR3 loop reads CASSSGLHTDTQYF. DNA of the CDR3: TGTGCCAGCAGCTCAGGACTACACACAGATACGCAGTATTTT. The full variable domain, its missing parts supplied by reference TRBV7-2 and TRBJ2-3, is GAGVSQSPSNKVTEKGKDVELRCDPISGHTALYWYRQSLGQGLEFLIYFQGNSAPDKSGLPSDRFSAERTGGSVSTLTIQRTQQEDSAVYLCASSSGLHTDTQYFGPGTRLTVL.

This clone was seen more than once but under ten times. This rearrangement joins TRBV28 to TRBJ1-5; D is ambiguous. The CDR3 has 13 amino acids. Germline V lookup: CDR1 MDHEN, CDR2 SYDVKM. Deletions cut 2 bases from V and 6 bases from J, with 8 bases between. CDR3 loop: CASSLLLVQPQHF. For the CDR3, the DNA is TGTGCCAGCAGTTTACTTCTTGTTCAGCCCCAGCATTTT.

The chain carries TRBV4-3 and TRBJ2-7; 12 bases match TRBD2. V was pared by 4 bases and J by 2 bases, with 3 bases of the junction left unmatched. Germline-derived CDR1 and CDR2 are LGHNA and YSLEER. This CDR3 spans 15 amino acids. This CDR3 reads CASSPGLAGPYEQYF. CDR3 coding DNA: TGCGCCAGCAGCCCTGGACTAGCGGGGCCCTACGAGCAGTACTTC.

This clone has a handful of counts. The chain joins TRBV28 to TRBJ2-7; D remains unclear. There are 14 residues in the CDR3. The ends were cut back, 11 bases at V and 1 base at J, with 18 bases in the middle. Germline V gene data show CDR1 as MDHEN and CDR2 as SYDVKM. Written as DNA, the CDR3 is TGTGCCCGAAATTTCCCATCGCCTTCCTACGAGCAGTACTTC. It specifies CARNFPSPSYEQYF.